This entry describes one T cell receptor (beta chain). This sample is part of a study of regulatory T cells in long-lasting Graves disease. CDR3-region Arm-PCR and iRepertoire HTBI primers produced the TCR beta libraries. From the multiplex PCR reads, TCRdb called clonotypes with MiXCR, one entry per CDR3 protein. The sample has 350,000 to 450,000 distinct CDR3 sequences, approximately 15% seen once. Germline V gives CDR1 MNHEY, CDR2 SVGAGI. The CDR3 contains 15 residues. Trimming cost V 4 bases and J 0 bases, with 10 bases left between them. This sample's time point: newly diagnosed GD, antithyroid drugs for less than 3 months. Extracted PBMC RNA gave rise to the TCR library. This sample was also put to use in a study of T cells in Graves' hyperthyroidism and ophthalmopathy. As that report states: TCR CDR3 underwent first-round RT-PCR with the HTBI primer set.

The J gene is TRBJ2-1, the V gene TRBV6-5; D remains unclear. The source is a woman aged 35 to 49 with Graves disease. The sequencing used peripheral blood mononuclear cells (PBMCs), collected at new diagnosis, from a patient treated with antithyroid drugs. The CDR3 DNA is TGTGCCAGCAGTTTATATGAGAGCTCCTACAATGAGCAGTTCTTC. Protein sequence: CASSLYESSYNEQFF.